Listed below are T cell receptor beta chains from one sample, sequenced in a study of blood T cell repertoires in COVID-19. The method was immunoSEQ multiplex PCR; TCRdb's version includes in-frame clones alone and lacks a portion of them. The table has some 130,000 clones, 79% seen once; the top ten hold roughly 4%. The source material was peripheral blood. The receptors come from a woman of 80 years or more with acute or convalescent COVID-19. Both conserved end residues are part of each CDR3. D genes are given only for firm matches. A row's size may be missing; if present it is once, few, many or a size class.

TRBV12-3/TRBV12-4,-,-,TRBJ2-7,TGTGCCAGCAGTTTATTTTACTACGAGCAGTACTTC,CASSLFYYEQYF
TRBV6-5,-,-,TRBJ2-7,TGTGCCAGCAGTTACTATAACGAGCAGTACTTC,CASSYYNEQYF
TRBV2,-,-,TRBJ1-2,TGTGCCAGCAGCGTCACCAGGACTCAGGTTTCTTATGGCTACACCTTC,CASSVTRTQVSYGYTF
TRBV18,once,-,TRBJ1-5,TGTGCCAGCTCACTCGAGGCAGGGCTAGGTAGCAATCAGCCCCAGCATTTT,CASSLEAGLGSNQPQHF
TRBV7-2,-,-,TRBJ1-2,TGTGCCAGCAGCTTAGAGGCCAGGGCCTATGGCTACACCTTC,CASSLEARAYGYTF
TRBV3-1/TRBV3-2,-,-,TRBJ1-1,TGTGCCAGCAGCCAAAGCCAACGCAGGTACACTGAAGCTTTCTTT,CASSQSQRRYTEAFF
TRBV7-2,-,TRBD2,TRBJ2-1,TGTGCCAGCAGCCCCCTAGCGGGGGCTTACAATGAGCAGTTCTTC,CASSPLAGAYNEQFF
TRBV7-3,-,-,TRBJ2-3,TGTGCCAGCGGAATTAGTGCGGCAGATACGCAGTATTTT,CASGISAADTQYF
TRBV7-2,-,-,TRBJ1-2,TGTGCCAGCAGCTCGCAGGGAATCTATGGCTACACCTTC,CASSSQGIYGYTF
TRBV15,-,-,TRBJ1-2,TGTGCCACCAGCCCCCTTATTAATCGGGGAGGCTACACCTTC,CATSPLINRGGYTF
TRBV14,few,-,TRBJ2-4,TGTGCCAGCAGCCAAGATGGAAGGGGTCACATTCAGTACTTC,CASSQDGRGHIQYF
TRBV7-9,-,TRBD2,TRBJ2-1,TGTGCCAGCAGCCCCGGCGTAACTAGCGGGGACGACAATGAGCAGTTCTTC,CASSPGVTSGDDNEQFF
TRBV5-1,once,-,TRBJ2-3,TGCGCCAGCAGCCTACCGACAGGCACAGATACGCAGTATTTT,CASSLPTGTDTQYF
TRBV19,-,-,TRBJ1-1,TGTGCTTGCGGGGGGTGGACTGAAGCTTTCTTT,CACGGWTEAFF
TRBV15,-,TRBD2,TRBJ2-1,TGTGCCACCAGCAGAGCGGGGAGGGCGAATGAGCAGTTCTTC,CATSRAGRANEQFF
TRBV30,-,-,TRBJ2-2,TGTGCCTGGAGTCGGGACATTAACACCGGGGAGCTGTTTTTT,CAWSRDINTGELFF
TRBV5-4,-,-,TRBJ2-5,TGTGCCAGCAGCTTGGTTCCTCTTCGAGAGACCCAGTACTTC,CASSLVPLRETQYF
TRBV4-1,-,-,TRBJ1-3,TGCGCCAGCAGCCAAGTAGCGGGAAACACCATATATTTT,CASSQVAGNTIYF
TRBV5-1,-,-,TRBJ1-1,TGCGCCAGCAGCTTTGACGGGATGAACACTGAAGCTTTCTTT,CASSFDGMNTEAFF
TRBV6-6,-,TRBD1,TRBJ1-5,TGTGCCAGCATCGACAGGGGGGAACAGCCCCAGCATTTT,CASIDRGEQPQHF
TRBV11-2,-,TRBD1,TRBJ2-5,TGTGCCAGCAACGCGGGACAGGGATTTTGGGAGACCCAGTACTTC,CASNAGQGFWETQYF
TRBV11-1,-,-,TRBJ1-4,TGTGCCAGCAGCTCAACAGGGACAACTAATGAAAAACTGTTTTTT,CASSSTGTTNEKLFF
TRBV7-9,-,-,TRBJ2-2,TGTGCCAGCAGCTTAGTTATTTCCGGGGAGCTGTTTTTT,CASSLVISGELFF